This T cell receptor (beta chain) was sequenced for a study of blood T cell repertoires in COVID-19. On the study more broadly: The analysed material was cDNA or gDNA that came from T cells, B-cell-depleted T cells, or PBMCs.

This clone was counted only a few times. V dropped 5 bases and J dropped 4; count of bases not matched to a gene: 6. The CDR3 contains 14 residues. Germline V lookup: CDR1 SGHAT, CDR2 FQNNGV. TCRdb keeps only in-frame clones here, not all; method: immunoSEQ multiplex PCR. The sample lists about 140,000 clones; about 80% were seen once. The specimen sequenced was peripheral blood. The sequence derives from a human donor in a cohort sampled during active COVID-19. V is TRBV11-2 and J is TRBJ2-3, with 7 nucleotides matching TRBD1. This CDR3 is CASSMTGLADTQYF. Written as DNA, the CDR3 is TGTGCCAGCAGCATGACAGGGTTGGCAGATACGCAGTATTTT.